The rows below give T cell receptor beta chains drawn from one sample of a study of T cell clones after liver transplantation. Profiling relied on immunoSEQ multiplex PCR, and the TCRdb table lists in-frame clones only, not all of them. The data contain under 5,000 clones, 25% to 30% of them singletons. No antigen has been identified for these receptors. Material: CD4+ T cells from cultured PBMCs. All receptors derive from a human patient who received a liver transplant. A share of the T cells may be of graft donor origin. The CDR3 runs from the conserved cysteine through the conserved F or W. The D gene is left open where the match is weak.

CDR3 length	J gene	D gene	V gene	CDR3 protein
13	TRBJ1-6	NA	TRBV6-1	CASRIPRVSPLHF
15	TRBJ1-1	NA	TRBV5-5	CASSSRTAENTEAFF
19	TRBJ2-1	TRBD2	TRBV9	CASSVYGLAGGSLENEQFF
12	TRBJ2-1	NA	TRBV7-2	CASSLDYNEQFF
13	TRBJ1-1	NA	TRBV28	CASIETMNTEAFF
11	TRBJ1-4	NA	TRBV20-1	CSARAQEKLFF
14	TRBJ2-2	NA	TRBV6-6	CAISESGDTGELFF
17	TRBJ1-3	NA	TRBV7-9	CASSLRRDPPSGNTIYF
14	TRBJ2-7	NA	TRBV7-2	CASSSQGGLYEQYF
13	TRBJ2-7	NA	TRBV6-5	CATGVGTGPEQYF
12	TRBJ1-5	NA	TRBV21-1	CPCYYSNQPQHF